Below are 11 T cell receptor beta chains sequenced from a single sample in a study of shared clonotypes between healthy human individuals (dated by TCRdb to the early 2020s). To prepare the library, the immunoSEQ multiplex PCR assay was applied. Here the immuneACCESS table is served through TCRdb, limited to in-frame sequences with V and J called. Missing clones are a known gap in these copies; in checked studies unresolved V genes cover under half, and the rest lacks a known reason. This sample lists 2.3 million or so clones; over 85% were detected once. Approximately 0.4% of the sample comes from the top ten. The sample was naive CD4+ T cells from PBMCs. Reading the label with the study, this specimen's cell subset or site is: CD45RA+ positively selected. The receptor source for this set is a man between 18 and 35 years old in good health. Some clones in this sample may be carry-over from other donors' samples.

This chain connects TRBV5-6 to TRBJ2-7, with a tentative D call TRBD1 (5 bases). Trimming cost V 4 bases and J 3 bases, with 14 bases left between them. Germline CDR1 and CDR2: SGHDT and YYEEEE. CDR3 length: 14 amino acids. The CDR3, as DNA: TGTGCCAGCAGCAGGCTAGGGGCCCTCTACGAGCAGTACTTC. As protein: CASSRLGALYEQYF. Drawing the rest from reference TRBV5-6 and TRBJ2-7, the complete variable domain is DAGVTQSPTHLIKTRGQQVTLRCSPKSGHDTVSWYQQALGQGPQFIFQYYEEEERQRGNFPDRFSGHQFPNYSSELNVNALLLGDSALYLCASSRLGALYEQYFGPGTRLTVT.

V is TRBV7-9 and J is TRBJ1-1, with 9 bases aligning to TRBD1. Germline V gives CDR1 SEHNR, CDR2 FQNEAQ (reference sequence). The junction had 12 bases not matched to a gene; V was cut back by 4 bases and J by 3 bases. CDR3 size: 17 residues. The CDR3 region is CASSSSGAGDRDTEAFF. The DNA for the CDR3 is TGTGCCAGCAGCTCCAGCGGAGCAGGGGACAGGGACACTGAAGCTTTCTTT.

As to this clone: Other DNA sequences from this sample encode an identical CDR3 as well. The V call is TRBV5-1, the J call TRBJ2-7, with D perhaps matching TRBD1 or TRBD2 (5 bases each). The CDR3 contains 14 residues. Trimming took off 0 bases at V and 1 base at J, with 8 bases between the two ends. Germline CDR1 reads SGHRS; CDR2 reads YFSETQ. DNA for the CDR3: TGCGCCAGCAGCTTGGCCGGGACGTCCTACGAGCAGTACTTC. Residues: CASSLAGTSYEQYF. Based on the CDR3 plus reference TRBV5-1 and TRBJ2-7, the full variable domain is KAGVTQTPRYLIKTRGQQVTLSCSPISGHRSVSWYQQTPGQGLQFLFEYFSETQRNKGNFPGRFSGRQFSNSRSEMNVSTLELGDSALYLCASSLAGTSYEQYFGPGTRLTVT.

This sequence joins TRBV4-2 and TRBJ2-7; D is perhaps TRBD2 (5 bases). The V and J ends lost 1 base and 0 bases respectively, with 16 bases between them. This CDR3 has 17 residues. CDR1 LGHNA and CDR2 YNFKEQ come from the germline V gene. Here the CDR3 reads CASSQVGGLKASYEQYF. The CDR3 nucleotides are TGTGCCAGCAGCCAAGTAGGAGGCCTCAAGGCCTCCTACGAGCAGTACTTC.

Turning to this clone: The sample holds other DNA sequences that translate to the same CDR3. The rearrangement links TRBV28 to TRBJ1-1; D call uncertain. V was shortened by 3 bases and J by 6 bases, with 5 bases between the two germline ends. This CDR3 has 11 amino acids. CDR1 and CDR2 from the germline V gene are MDHEN and SYDVKM. The CDR3 spells CASSLLAEAFF. CDR3 DNA sequence: TGTGCCAGCAGTTTGCTGGCTGAAGCTTTCTTT.

The chain links TRBV5-5 to TRBJ1-5; no firm D call. V was pared by 1 base and J by 5 bases, with 7 bases between. The CDR3 consists of 13 residues. Germline V gives CDR1 SGHKS, CDR2 YYEKEE (reference sequence). CDR3 loop: CASSLRTDQPQHF. CDR3 DNA sequence: TGTGCCAGCAGCTTGAGGACGGATCAGCCCCAGCATTTT.

This chain links TRBV9 with TRBJ1-1; no definite D call. V was clipped by 0 bases and J by 0 bases, with 15 bases between them. This CDR3 has 17 residues. Germline V gives CDR1 SGDLS, CDR2 YYNGEE. CDR3 loop: CASSVDIGNSMNTEAFF. The CDR3, as DNA: TGTGCCAGCAGCGTAGATATCGGAAACTCAATGAACACTGAAGCTTTCTTT.

V is TRBV6-4 and J is TRBJ1-1, with no clear D. In germline, CDR1 is MRHNA, CDR2 SNTAGT. The CDR3 sequence is 18 residues long. V dropped 5 bases and J dropped 5 bases, with 27 bases sitting between them. CDR3 coding DNA: TGTGCCAGCAGTAGCTCGGAGTTCTGGCCCCGAATAGGAACTGAAGCTTTCTTT. Translated: CASSSSEFWPRIGTEAFF.

The chain couples TRBV7-2 to TRBJ2-5; D is uncertain. Trimming stripped 5 bases from V and 2 bases from J, with 12 bases between. The germline V gene encodes CDR1 SGHTA and CDR2 FQGNSA. This CDR3 comprises 14 residues. CDR3 loop: CASSPESWQETQYF. The CDR3, as DNA: TGTGCCAGCAGCCCGGAAAGTTGGCAAGAGACCCAGTACTTC.

The chain has TRBV2 and TRBJ2-7; D possibly matches TRBD1 or TRBD2 (6 bases each). Germline V gene sequence: CDR1 SNHLY, CDR2 FYNNEI. The V gene lost 7 bases and the J gene lost 0 bases, with 13 bases spanning the gap. The CDR3 sequence is 14 residues long. CDR3 sequence reads: CASNGGRSSYEQYF. DNA for the CDR3: TGTGCCAGCAACGGGGGCAGGAGCTCCTACGAGCAGTACTTC.

The chain combines TRBV5-1 with TRBJ2-1; TRBD2 is a possible D gene (6 bases). The V end lost 4 bases, the J end lost 8 bases, and 16 bases lay between the germline ends. Germline-derived CDR1 and CDR2 are SGHRS and YFSETQ. The CDR3 totals 14 residues. CDR3 sequence reads: CASSRGTIRDEQFF. As DNA, the CDR3 is TGCGCCAGCAGCCGGGGGACCATTCGGGATGAGCAGTTCTTC. The full variable domain, in which reference TRBV5-1 and TRBJ2-1 provide the parts outside the CDR3, is KAGVTQTPRYLIKTRGQQVTLSCSPISGHRSVSWYQQTPGQGLQFLFEYFSETQRNKGNFPGRFSGRQFSNSRSEMNVSTLELGDSALYLCASSRGTIRDEQFFGPGTRLTVL.